The entry that follows covers one T cell receptor beta chain sequence. The data stem from a study of T cell changes during pregnancy in multiple sclerosis. The germline CDR1 and CDR2 sequences are SGHRS and YFSETQ. The CDR3 spans 14 residues. The ends were cut back, 4 bases at V and 1 base at J, with 9 bases in the middle. Here immunoSEQ multiplex PCR was the method, and the copy in TCRdb shows in-frame clones only, minus some. The sample includes about 62,000 clones, around 92% of them seen just once. The chain couples TRBV5-1 to TRBJ2-1; D might be TRBD2 (6 bases). Sequencing was performed on peripheral blood, taken in the second trimester of pregnancy. This sequence was found in a female donor in good health, enrolled as a control in a pregnancy study. The CDR3 nucleotides read TGCGCCAGCAGCGCGGCGGGATCCTACAATGAGCAGTTCTTC. This encodes CASSAAGSYNEQFF. The full variable domain, its missing parts supplied by reference TRBV5-1 and TRBJ2-1, is KAGVTQTPRYLIKTRGQQVTLSCSPISGHRSVSWYQQTPGQGLQFLFEYFSETQRNKGNFPGRFSGRQFSNSRSEMNVSTLELGDSALYLCASSAAGSYNEQFFGPGTRLTVL.